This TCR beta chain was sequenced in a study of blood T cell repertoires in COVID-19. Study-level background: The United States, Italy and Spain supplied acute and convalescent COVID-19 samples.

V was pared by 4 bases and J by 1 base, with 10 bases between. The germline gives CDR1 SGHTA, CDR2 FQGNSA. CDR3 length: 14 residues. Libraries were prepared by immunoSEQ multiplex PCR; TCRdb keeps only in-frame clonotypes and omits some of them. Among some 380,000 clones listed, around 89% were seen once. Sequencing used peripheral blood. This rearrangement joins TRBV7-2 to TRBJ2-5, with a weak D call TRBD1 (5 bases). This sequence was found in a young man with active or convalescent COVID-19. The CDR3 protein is CASSSTVSQETQYF. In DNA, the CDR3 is TGTGCCAGCAGCTCGACAGTTTCCCAAGAGACCCAGTACTTC.